These 15 T cell receptor beta chains originate from one sample sequenced in a study of T cell repertoires in cytomegalovirus infection. Via MiXCR, TCRdb re-called the reads, giving one row per CDR3 protein. The repertoire consists of around 450,000 distinct CDR3 sequences, with approximately 30% occurring once and the leading ten covering about an eighth. Sample: PBMCs. The receptors stem from a human donor in good health (CMV status not recorded). Some clones in this sample may be carry-over from other donors' samples.

As for this clonotype: Just one base apart from a much larger clone, this may be a read error. Without the conserved terminal phenylalanine or tryptophan, this CDR3 likely stems from a read error. This chain joins TRBV7-8 and TRBJ2-7, with D maybe TRBD1 (6 bases). The ends were cut back, 2 bases at V and 6 bases at J, with 14 bases in the middle. The CDR3 is made up of 14 amino acids. The germline V gene has CDR1 SGHVS and CDR2 FQNEAQ. The CDR3 region has the DNA TGTGCCAGCAGCTTACAGGGGCTTGGCGGCGAGCAGTACTTA. Its translation is CASSLQGLGGEQYL.

This clonotype came up a few times. The chain combines TRBV5-1 with TRBJ2-3; tentative D call: TRBD1 (5 bases). The germline CDR1 and CDR2 sequences are SGHRS and YFSETQ. This CDR3 is built from 15 residues. The V gene lost 1 base and the J gene lost 0 bases, with 9 bases spanning the gap. CDR3 sequence reads: CASSLRTPSTDTQYF. CDR3 bases: TGCGCCAGCAGCTTGAGGACACCTAGCACAGATACGCAGTATTTT.

The chain employs TRBV6-5 and TRBJ2-7; D is unclear. Germline V lookup: CDR1 MNHEY, CDR2 SVGAGI. The V end was cut by 0 bases, the J end by 5 bases, with 8 bases between. This CDR3 contains 13 residues. CDR3 nucleotide sequence: TGTGCCAGCAGTTACTCAGGGCCCGACGAGCAGTACTTC. As protein: CASSYSGPDEQYF.

This clonotype has a count of ten or more. The junction shows a germline mismatch at one end, possibly a read error. The CDR3 DNA reads as TGTGCTAGCAGCCCCCCCCTTGGGACAGGGCGAGAGGATGGCAATCAGCCCCAGCATTTT. Its translation is CASSPPLGTGREDGNQPQHF. The chain employs TRBV7-7 and TRBJ1-5; 9 bases agree with TRBD1. Germline values: CDR1 SSHAT, CDR2 FNYEAQ (reference sequence). The CDR3 is 20 residues long.

The V call is TRBV2, the J call TRBJ2-7, with 7 bases aligning to TRBD1. V gave up 10 bases and J gave up 3 bases; unmatched junction bases: 9. The CDR3 totals 13 residues. The V gene's germline CDR1 is SNHLY and CDR2 FYNNEI. The CDR3 spells CATIRGQNYEQYF. CDR3 in DNA: TGTGCCACCATTCGGGGACAGAACTACGAGCAGTACTTC.

The chain has TRBV15 and TRBJ1-1; D not resolved. Per germline, CDR1 LNHNV and CDR2 YYDKDF (reference sequence). The CDR3 is 16 amino acids. The V gene lost 6 bases and the J gene lost 4 bases, with 21 bases spanning the gap. CDR3 residues: CATSPQEEWKVTEAFF. The DNA for the CDR3 is TGTGCCACCAGTCCTCAAGAAGAGTGGAAGGTCACTGAAGCTTTCTTT.

This chain connects TRBV4-2 to TRBJ2-7; 8 bases match TRBD1. The V gene's germline CDR1 is LGHNA and CDR2 YNFKEQ. The CDR3 is made up of 19 amino acids. The V and J ends lost 1 base and 6 bases, in that order; junction bases with no gene match: 20. The CDR3 loop is CASSQVGHQRQGAVSEQYF. In DNA form, the CDR3 reads TGTGCCAGCAGCCAAGTTGGCCACCAGAGGCAGGGGGCTGTATCCGAGCAGTACTTC.

This clonotype was counted a few times. The CDR3 region is CASSYDLGRATEAFF. The CDR3 coding sequence is TGTGCCAGCAGTTACGACCTAGGGAGGGCCACTGAAGCTTTCTTT. The chain uses TRBV6-2 or TRBV6-3 and TRBJ1-1; D remains unclear. Trimming took off 2 bases at V and 4 bases at J, with 14 bases between the two ends. Germline V lookup: CDR1 MNHEY, CDR2 SVGEGT. This CDR3 is 15 amino acids long.

This clonotype was picked up a small number of times. V gene TRBV2 combines with J gene TRBJ1-6; 11 nucleotides align to TRBD1. The CDR3 loop spans 15 amino acids. Trimming took 5 bases from V and 7 from J; bases not matched to a gene: 4. Germline V gene lookup returns CDR1 SNHLY and CDR2 FYNNEI. CDR3 sequence: CASSKDRGRNSPLHF. The CDR3 nucleotides read TGTGCCAGCAGTAAGGACAGGGGGCGAAATTCACCCCTCCACTTT.

To note about this clonotype: The CDR3 does not end in the conserved phenylalanine or tryptophan, so this is likely a read error. The rearrangement links TRBV3-1 to TRBJ1-2; no reliable D call. Trimming left V 6 bases short and J 8 bases short, with 25 bases between. Looked up from germline, CDR1 is LGHDT and CDR2 is YNNKEL (reference sequence). The CDR3 consists of 16 residues. The CDR3 protein is CASRNVGKGGGYGYTC. The CDR3 DNA reads as TGTGCCAGCAGGAATGTGGGGAAGGGTGGAGGCTACGGCTACACCTGC.

A few counts support this clonotype. The chain couples TRBV20-1 to TRBJ1-2, with 7 bases fitting TRBD1. Trimming removed 6 bases from V and 2 bases from J; junction bases left unmatched: 9. Germline V gene lookup returns CDR1 DFQATT and CDR2 SNEGSKA (reference sequence). The CDR3 covers 14 residues. CDR3 protein: CSAGGGRGNYGYTF. CDR3 nucleotides: TGCAGTGCCGGAGGGGGCCGGGGAAACTATGGCTACACCTTC.

V is TRBV7-6 and J is TRBJ1-1, with D unresolved. This CDR3 spans 10 amino acids. The V end lost 8 bases, the J end lost 5 bases, and 6 bases lay between the germline ends. Germline CDR1 reads SGHVS; CDR2 reads FNYEAQ. The CDR3, as DNA: TGTGCCAGCCTAGGGACTGAAGCTTTCTTT. This sequence encodes CASLGTEAFF.

The gene calls are TRBV5-5 and TRBJ1-5; D may be TRBD1 (6 bases). Trimming stripped 4 bases from V and 1 base from J, with 12 bases between. The CDR3 sequence is 15 residues long. Per the germline V gene, CDR1 is SGHKS and CDR2 is YYEKEE (reference sequence). CDR3 protein: CASSPGTRSNQPQHF. CDR3 coding DNA: TGTGCCAGCAGCCCTGGGACAAGGAGCAATCAGCCCCAGCATTTT.

The rearrangement joins TRBV25-1 to TRBJ2-3; perhaps TRBD2 as D (5 bases). V was pared by 4 bases and J by 5 bases, with 7 bases between. The CDR3 runs to 12 residues. The germline gives CDR1 MGHDK, CDR2 SYGVNS. The CDR3 region is CASSGGQDTQYF. The CDR3 nucleotides read TGTGCCAGCAGTGGAGGGCAAGATACGCAGTATTTT.

This clonotype was detected a few times. The CDR3 loop reads CATSRGSGLAGSHEQYF. The DNA for the CDR3 is TGTGCCACCAGCAGAGGGTCGGGACTAGCGGGGTCTCACGAGCAGTACTTC. J is TRBJ2-7 and V is TRBV15; 13 nucleotides line up with TRBD2. Germline CDR1 reads LNHNV; CDR2 reads YYDKDF (reference sequence). The CDR3 consists of 17 residues. Trimming cost V 1 base and J 5 bases; bases outside gene matches: 8.